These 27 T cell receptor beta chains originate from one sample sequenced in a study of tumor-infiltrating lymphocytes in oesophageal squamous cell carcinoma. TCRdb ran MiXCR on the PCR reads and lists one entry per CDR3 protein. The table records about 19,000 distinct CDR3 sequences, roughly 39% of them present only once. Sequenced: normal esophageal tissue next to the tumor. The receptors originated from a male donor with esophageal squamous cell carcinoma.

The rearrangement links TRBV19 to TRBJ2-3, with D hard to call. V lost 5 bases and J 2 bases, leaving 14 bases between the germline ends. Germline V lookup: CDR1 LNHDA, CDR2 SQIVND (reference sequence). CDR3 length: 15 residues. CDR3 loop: CASSAKRDFTDTQYF. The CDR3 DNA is TGTGCCAGTAGTGCAAAAAGGGATTTCACAGATACGCAGTATTTT.

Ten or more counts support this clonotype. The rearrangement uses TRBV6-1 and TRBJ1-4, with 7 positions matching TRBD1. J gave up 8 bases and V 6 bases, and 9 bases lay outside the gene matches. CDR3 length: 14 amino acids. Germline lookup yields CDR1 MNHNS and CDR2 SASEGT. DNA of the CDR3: TGTGCCAGCAGCCAGACAGGGCTTGAAGAAAAACTGTTTTTT. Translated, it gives CASSQTGLEEKLFF.

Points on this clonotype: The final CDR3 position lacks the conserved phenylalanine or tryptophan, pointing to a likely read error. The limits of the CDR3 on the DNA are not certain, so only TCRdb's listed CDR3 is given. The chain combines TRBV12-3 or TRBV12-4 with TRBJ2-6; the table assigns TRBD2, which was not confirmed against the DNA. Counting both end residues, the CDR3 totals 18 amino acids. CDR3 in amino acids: CASNFGTSGSTETQYFGA.

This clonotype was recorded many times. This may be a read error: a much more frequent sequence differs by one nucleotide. CDR3 protein: CASSDSGGTYNEQYF. CDR3 DNA: TGTGCCAGCAGCGATAGCGGAGGAACCTACAATGAGCAGTACTTC. The genes are TRBV6-1 and TRBJ2-5, with a tentative D call TRBD2 (6 bases). V gave up 6 bases and J gave up 11 bases, with 25 bases separating them. The germline gives CDR1 MNHNS, CDR2 SASEGT. The CDR3 runs 15 residues.

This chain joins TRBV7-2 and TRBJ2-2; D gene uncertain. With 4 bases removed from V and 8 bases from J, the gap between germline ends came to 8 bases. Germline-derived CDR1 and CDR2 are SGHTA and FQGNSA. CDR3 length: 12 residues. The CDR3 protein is CASSSEWGELFF. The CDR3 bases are TGTGCCAGCAGCTCCGAGTGGGGGGAGCTGTTTTTT. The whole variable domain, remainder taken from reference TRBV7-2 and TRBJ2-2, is GAGVSQSPSNKVTEKGKDVELRCDPISGHTALYWYRQSLGQGLEFLIYFQGNSAPDKSGLPSDRFSAERTGGSVSTLTIQRTQQEDSAVYLCASSSEWGELFFGEGSRLTVL.

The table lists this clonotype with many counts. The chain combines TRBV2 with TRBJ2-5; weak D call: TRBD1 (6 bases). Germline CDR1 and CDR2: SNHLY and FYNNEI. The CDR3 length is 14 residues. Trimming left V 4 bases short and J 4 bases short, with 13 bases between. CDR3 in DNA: TGTGCCAGCAGTGTAAACAGGGTCGGAGAGACCCAGTACTTC. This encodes CASSVNRVGETQYF.

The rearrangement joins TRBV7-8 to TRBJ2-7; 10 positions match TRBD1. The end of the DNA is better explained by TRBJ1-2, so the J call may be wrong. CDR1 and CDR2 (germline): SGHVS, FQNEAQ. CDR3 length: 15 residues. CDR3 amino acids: CASSFTGQGNRGYTF. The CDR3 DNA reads TGTGCCAGCAGCTTTACGGGACAGGGGAATAGGGGCTACACCTTC.

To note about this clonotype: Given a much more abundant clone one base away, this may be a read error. The CDR3: CSAQGLAALYNEQYF. The CDR3 nucleotides are TGCAGTGCTCAGGGACTAGCGGCCCTCTACAATGAGCAGTACTTC. V usage is TRBV20-1 and J usage is TRBJ2-3; 11 nucleotides align to TRBD2. The end of the DNA is better explained by TRBJ2-7, so the J call may be wrong. Looked up from germline, CDR1 is DFQATT and CDR2 is SNEGSKA (reference sequence). This CDR3 contains 15 residues.

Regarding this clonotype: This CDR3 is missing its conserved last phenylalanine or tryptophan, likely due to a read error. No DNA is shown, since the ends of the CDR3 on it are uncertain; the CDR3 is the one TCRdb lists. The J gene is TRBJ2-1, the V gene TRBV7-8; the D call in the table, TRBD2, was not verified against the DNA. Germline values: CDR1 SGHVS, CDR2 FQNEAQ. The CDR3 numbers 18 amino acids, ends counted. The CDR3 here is CASSYDRNWRAYEQYFGA.

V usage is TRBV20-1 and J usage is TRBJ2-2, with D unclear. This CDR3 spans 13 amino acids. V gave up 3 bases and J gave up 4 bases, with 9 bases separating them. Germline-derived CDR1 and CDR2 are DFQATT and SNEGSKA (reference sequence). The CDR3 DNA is TGCAGTGCTAGGGGCAGGAGCACCGGGGAGCTGTTTTTT. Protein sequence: CSARGRSTGELFF.

The CDR3 DNA is TGTGCCAGCAGCTTAGCGGCGACAGGGACAAACAATGAGCAGTTCTTC. This codes for CASSLAATGTNNEQFF. The chain couples TRBV7-2 to TRBJ2-1; 7 bases align to TRBD1. Trimming removed 0 bases from V and 5 bases from J; junction bases left unmatched: 7. The CDR3 spans 16 residues. The germline CDR1 and CDR2 sequences are SGHTA and FQGNSA.

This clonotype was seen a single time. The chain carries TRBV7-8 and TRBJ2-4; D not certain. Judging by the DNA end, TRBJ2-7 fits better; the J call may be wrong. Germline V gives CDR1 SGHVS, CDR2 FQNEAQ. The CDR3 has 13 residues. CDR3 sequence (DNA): TGTGCCAGCAGCTTAGAAAGGTCGGGCGAGCAGTACTTC. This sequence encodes CASSLERSGEQYF.

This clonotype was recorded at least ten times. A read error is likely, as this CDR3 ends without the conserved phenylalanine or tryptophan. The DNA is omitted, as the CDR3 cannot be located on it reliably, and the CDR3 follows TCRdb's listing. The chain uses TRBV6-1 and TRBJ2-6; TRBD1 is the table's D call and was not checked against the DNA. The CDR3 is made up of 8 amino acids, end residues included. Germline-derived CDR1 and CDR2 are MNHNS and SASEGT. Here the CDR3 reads CASSPVGT.

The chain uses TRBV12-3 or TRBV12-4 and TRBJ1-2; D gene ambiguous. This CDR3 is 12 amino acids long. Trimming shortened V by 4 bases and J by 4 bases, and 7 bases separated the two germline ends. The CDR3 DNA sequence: TGTGCCAGCAGTTCCGGGATCTATGGCTACACCTTC. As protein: CASSSGIYGYTF.

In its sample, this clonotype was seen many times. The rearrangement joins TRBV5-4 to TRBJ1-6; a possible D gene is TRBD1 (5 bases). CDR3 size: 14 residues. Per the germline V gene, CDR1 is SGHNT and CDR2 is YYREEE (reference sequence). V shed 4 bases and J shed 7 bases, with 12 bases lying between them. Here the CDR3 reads CASSLTAPNSPLHF. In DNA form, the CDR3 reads TGTGCCAGCAGCCTGACAGCCCCGAATTCACCCCTCCACTTT.

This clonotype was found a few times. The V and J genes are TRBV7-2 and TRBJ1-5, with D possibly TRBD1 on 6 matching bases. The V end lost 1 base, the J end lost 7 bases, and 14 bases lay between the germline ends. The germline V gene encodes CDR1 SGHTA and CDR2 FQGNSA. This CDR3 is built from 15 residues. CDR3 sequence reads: CASSLGGTGSQPQHF. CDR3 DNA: TGTGCCAGCAGCTTAGGGGGTACAGGGAGCCAGCCCCAGCATTTT. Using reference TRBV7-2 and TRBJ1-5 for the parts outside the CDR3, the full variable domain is GAGVSQSPSNKVTEKGKDVELRCDPISGHTALYWYRQSLGQGLEFLIYFQGNSAPDKSGLPSDRFSAERTGGSVSTLTIQRTQQEDSAVYLCASSLGGTGSQPQHFGDGTRLSIL.

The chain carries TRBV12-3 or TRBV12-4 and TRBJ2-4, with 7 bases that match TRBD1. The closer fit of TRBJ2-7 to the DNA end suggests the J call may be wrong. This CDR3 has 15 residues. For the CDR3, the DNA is TGTGCCAGCAGCCCCGGACAGGAGATGACCTACGAGCAGTACTTC. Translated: CASSPGQEMTYEQYF.

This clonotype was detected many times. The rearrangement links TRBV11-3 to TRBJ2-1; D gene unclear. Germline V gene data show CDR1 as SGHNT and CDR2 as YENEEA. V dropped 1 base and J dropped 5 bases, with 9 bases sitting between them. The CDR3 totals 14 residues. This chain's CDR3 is CASSLVGVNNEQFF. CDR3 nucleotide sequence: TGTGCCAGCAGCTTAGTTGGGGTTAACAATGAGCAGTTCTTC.

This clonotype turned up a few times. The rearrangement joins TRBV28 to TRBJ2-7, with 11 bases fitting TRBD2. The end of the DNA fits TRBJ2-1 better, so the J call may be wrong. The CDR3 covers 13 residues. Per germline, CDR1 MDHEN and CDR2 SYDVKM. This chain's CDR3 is CASSWGTSGEQFF. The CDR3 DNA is TGTGCCAGCAGTTGGGGGACTAGCGGTGAGCAGTTCTTC.

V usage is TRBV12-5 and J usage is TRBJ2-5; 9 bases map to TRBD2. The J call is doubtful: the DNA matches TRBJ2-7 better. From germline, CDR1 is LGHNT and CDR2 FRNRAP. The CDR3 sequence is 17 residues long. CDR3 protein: CASGPPDIAGVVYEQYF. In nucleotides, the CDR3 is TGTGCTAGTGGCCCCCCCGACATAGCGGGAGTCGTTTACGAGCAGTACTTC.

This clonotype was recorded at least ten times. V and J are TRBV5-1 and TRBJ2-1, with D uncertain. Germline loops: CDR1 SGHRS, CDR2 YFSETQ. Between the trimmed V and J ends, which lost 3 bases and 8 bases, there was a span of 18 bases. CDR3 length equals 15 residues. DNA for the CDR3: TGCGCCAGCAGCTGGGCGGCGCCTGCAGCCCATGAGCAGTTCTTC. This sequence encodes CASSWAAPAAHEQFF.

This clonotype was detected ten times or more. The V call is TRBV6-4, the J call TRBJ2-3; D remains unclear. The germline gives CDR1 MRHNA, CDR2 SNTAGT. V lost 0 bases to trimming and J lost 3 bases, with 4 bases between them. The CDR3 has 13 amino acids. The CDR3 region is CASSDSWTDTQYF. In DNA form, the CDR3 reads TGTGCCAGCAGTGACTCGTGGACAGATACGCAGTATTTT.

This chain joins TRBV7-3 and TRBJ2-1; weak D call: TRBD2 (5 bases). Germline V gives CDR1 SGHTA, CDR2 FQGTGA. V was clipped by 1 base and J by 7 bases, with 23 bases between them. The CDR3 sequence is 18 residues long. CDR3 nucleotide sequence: TGTGCCAGCAGCTTAAAAGGTGATAGGCTAGCTAACATTAATGAGCAGTTCTTC. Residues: CASSLKGDRLANINEQFF.

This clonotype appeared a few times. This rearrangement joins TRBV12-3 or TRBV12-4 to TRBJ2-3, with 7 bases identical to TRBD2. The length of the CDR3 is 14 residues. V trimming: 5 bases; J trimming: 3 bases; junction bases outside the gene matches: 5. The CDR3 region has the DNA TGTGCCAGCAGTAGGGACGGGGGGACAGATACGCAGTATTTT. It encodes CASSRDGGTDTQYF.

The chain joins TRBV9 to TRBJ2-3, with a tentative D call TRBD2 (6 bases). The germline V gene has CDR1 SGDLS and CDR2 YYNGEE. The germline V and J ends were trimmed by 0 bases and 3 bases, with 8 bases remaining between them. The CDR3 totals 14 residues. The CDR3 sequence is CASSVAGRTDTQYF. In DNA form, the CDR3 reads TGTGCCAGCAGCGTAGCCGGGAGAACAGATACGCAGTATTTT.

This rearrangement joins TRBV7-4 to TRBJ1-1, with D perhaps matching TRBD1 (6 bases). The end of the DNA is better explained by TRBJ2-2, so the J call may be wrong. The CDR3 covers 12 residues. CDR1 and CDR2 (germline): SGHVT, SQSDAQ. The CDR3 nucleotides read TGTGCCAGCAGCTTCCCGGGACAGGAGCTGTTTTTT. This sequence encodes CASSFPGQELFF.

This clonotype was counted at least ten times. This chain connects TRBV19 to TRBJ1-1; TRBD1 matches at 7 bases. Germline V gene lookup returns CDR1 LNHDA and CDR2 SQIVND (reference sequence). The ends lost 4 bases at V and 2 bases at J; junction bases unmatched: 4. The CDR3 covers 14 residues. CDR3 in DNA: TGTGCCAGTAGTACCGGGACAGTTAACACTGAAGCTTTCTTT. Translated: CASSTGTVNTEAFF. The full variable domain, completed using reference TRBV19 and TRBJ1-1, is DGGITQSPKYLFRKEGQNVTLSCEQNLNHDAMYWYRQDPGQGLRLIYYSQIVNDFQKGDIAEGYSVSREKKESFPLTVTSAQKNPTAFYLCASSTGTVNTEAFFGQGTRLTVV.